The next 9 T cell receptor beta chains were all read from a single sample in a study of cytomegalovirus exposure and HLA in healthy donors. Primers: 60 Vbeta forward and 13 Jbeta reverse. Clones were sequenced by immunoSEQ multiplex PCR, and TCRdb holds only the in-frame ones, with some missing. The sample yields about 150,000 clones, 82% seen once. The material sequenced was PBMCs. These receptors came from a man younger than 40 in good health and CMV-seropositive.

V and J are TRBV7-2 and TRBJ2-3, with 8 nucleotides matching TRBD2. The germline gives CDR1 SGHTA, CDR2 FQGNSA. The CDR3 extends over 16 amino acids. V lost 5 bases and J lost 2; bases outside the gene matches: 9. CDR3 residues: CASSPPLAGNTDTQYF. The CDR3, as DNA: TGTGCCAGCAGCCCGCCATTAGCGGGAAACACAGATACGCAGTATTTT.

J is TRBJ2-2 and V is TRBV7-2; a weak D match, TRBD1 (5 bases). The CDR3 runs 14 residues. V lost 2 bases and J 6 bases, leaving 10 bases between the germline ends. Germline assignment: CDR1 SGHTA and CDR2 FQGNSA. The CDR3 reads CASSLSRTSGELFF. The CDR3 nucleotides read TGTGCCAGCAGCTTAAGCAGGACATCCGGGGAGCTGTTTTTT.

The CDR3 DNA follows: TGTGCCAGCAGCTTACTTAGGGCAGGGCGAAGCACTGAAGCTTTCTTT. Amino acids: CASSLLRAGRSTEAFF. This chain connects TRBV7-2 to TRBJ1-1; possibly TRBD1 for D (5 bases). The CDR3 spans 16 residues. V lost 2 bases, J lost 4 bases, and 17 bases lay in between. Germline V gene lookup returns CDR1 SGHTA and CDR2 FQGNSA.

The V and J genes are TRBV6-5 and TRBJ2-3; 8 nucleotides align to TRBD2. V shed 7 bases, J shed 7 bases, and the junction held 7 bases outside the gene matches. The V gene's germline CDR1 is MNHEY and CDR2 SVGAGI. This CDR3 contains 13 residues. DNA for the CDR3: TGTGCCAGCAATCCAGCGGGAGCCCATACGCAGTATTTT. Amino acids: CASNPAGAHTQYF.

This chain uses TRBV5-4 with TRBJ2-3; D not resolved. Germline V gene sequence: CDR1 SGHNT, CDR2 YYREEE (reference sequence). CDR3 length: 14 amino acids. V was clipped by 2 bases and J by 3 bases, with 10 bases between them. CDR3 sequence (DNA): TGTGCCAGCAGCTTAGCTAGTTATACAGATACGCAGTATTTT. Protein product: CASSLASYTDTQYF.

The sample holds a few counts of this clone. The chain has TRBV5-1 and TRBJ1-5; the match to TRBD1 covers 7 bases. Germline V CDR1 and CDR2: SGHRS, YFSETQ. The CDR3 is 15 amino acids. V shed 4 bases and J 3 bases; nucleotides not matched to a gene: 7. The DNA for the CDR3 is TGCGCCAGCAGCCGGGAGGGACAGTACAATCAGCCCCAGCATTTT. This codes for CASSREGQYNQPQHF.

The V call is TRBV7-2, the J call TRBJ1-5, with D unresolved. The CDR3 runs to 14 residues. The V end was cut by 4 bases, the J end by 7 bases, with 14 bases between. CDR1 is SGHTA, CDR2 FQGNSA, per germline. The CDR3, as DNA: TGTGCCAGCAGCTCCACCGGCGGGGAACAGCCCCAGCATTTT. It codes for CASSSTGGEQPQHF.

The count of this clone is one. The CDR3 reads CASRRGGLAGGRGETQYF. The DNA for the CDR3 is TGTGCCAGCAGGAGGGGGGGACTAGCGGGGGGCCGTGGGGAGACCCAGTACTTC. The rearrangement links TRBV2 to TRBJ2-5, with 15 bases fitting TRBD2. The trim removed 6 bases at V and 5 bases at J, leaving 13 bases unmatched. The germline CDR1 and CDR2 sequences are SNHLY and FYNNEI. The CDR3 contains 18 residues.

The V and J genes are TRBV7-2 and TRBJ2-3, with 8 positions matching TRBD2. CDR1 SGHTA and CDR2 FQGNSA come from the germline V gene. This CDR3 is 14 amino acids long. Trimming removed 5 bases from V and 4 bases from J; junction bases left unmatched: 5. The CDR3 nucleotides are TGTGCCAGCAGCCTCGGACTAGCCGCAGATACGCAGTATTTT. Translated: CASSLGLAADTQYF.